Listed below are T cell receptor beta chains from one sample, sequenced in a study of identical twins. TCRdb reprocessed the 5' RACE reads with MiXCR, giving one entry per CDR3 protein. Among 470,000 or so distinct CDR3 sequences listed, around 24% were seen once. The same specimen was also included in a second study, on T cells expressing NK-cell markers.

Sequences were obtained from CD4+ T cells sorted from blood. These receptors were obtained from a woman younger than 35 in good health. The CDR3 runs from the conserved cysteine through the conserved F or W. The order of the fields is CDR3 protein, CDR3 DNA, J gene, V gene, clone size, D gene. D genes are given only for firm matches. The size field is filled for only some rows; it gives once, few, many or a size class.

CASSLASAADTQYF | TGTGCCAGCAGCTTAGCTAGCGCAGCAGATACGCAGTATTTT | TRBJ2-3 | TRBV7-2 | - | -
CAISEAPSNTGELFF | TGTGCCATCAGTGAGGCCCCTTCGAACACCGGGGAGCTGTTTTTT | TRBJ2-2 | TRBV10-3 | - | -
CASSLKVRQGADYGYTF | TGTGCCAGCAGCTTAAAGGTTCGGCAGGGGGCCGACTATGGCTACACCTTC | TRBJ1-2 | TRBV11-3 | - | TRBD1
CASRSDRLTEAFF | TGTGCCAGCAGGTCCGACAGGTTGACTGAAGCTTTCTTT | TRBJ1-1 | TRBV12-3/TRBV12-4 | - | -
CSAREGTGHTDTQYF | TGCAGTGCTAGAGAAGGGACAGGGCACACAGATACGCAGTATTTT | TRBJ2-3 | TRBV20-1 | - | TRBD1
CASSLFLGANVLTF | TGTGCCAGCAGCTTGTTCCTTGGGGCCAACGTCCTGACTTTC | TRBJ2-6 | TRBV7-2 | few | -
CASSVGLAGGVGETQYF | TGTGCCAGCAGCGTAGGTCTAGCGGGGGGAGTTGGAGAGACCCAGTACTTC | TRBJ2-5 | TRBV9 | - | TRBD2
CAISNGQSGYTF | TGTGCCATCAGTAACGGACAGAGCGGCTACACCTTC | TRBJ1-2 | TRBV10-3 | - | -
CATQLVAGVRETQYF | TGTGCCACCCAATTGGTAGCGGGAGTCCGGGAGACCCAGTACTTC | TRBJ2-5 | TRBV7-2 | - | TRBD2
CASSVKAGSSYEQYF | TGTGCCAGCAGCGTAAAAGCGGGGAGCTCCTACGAGCAGTACTTC | TRBJ2-7 | TRBV9 | - | TRBD2
CASSPLPSYGYTF | TGTGCCAGCAGTCCACTTCCAAGCTATGGCTACACCTTC | TRBJ1-2 | TRBV12-3/TRBV12-4 | - | -
CASPSRGSEQYF | TGTGCCAGCCCTAGCAGGGGGAGCGAGCAGTACTTC | TRBJ2-7 | TRBV3-1 | - | TRBD1
CATSRRFSGTSGYNEQFF | TGTGCCACCAGCAGAAGATTCTCCGGGACTAGCGGGTACAATGAGCAGTTCTTC | TRBJ2-1 | TRBV15 | - | TRBD2
CASSSTGDTEAFF | TGCGCCAGCAGCTCGACAGGGGACACTGAAGCTTTCTTT | TRBJ1-1 | TRBV5-1 | - | TRBD1
CASSLDGLSGNEQFF | TGTGCCAGCAGCTTAGACGGTCTGTCGGGGAATGAGCAGTTCTTC | TRBJ2-1 | TRBV7-6 | few | -
CASSVGTGGNQPQHF | TGCGCCAGCAGCGTCGGGACAGGGGGCAATCAGCCCCAGCATTTT | TRBJ1-5 | TRBV5-1 | few | TRBD1
CASEGQGTGELFF | TGTGCCAGCGAGGGACAGGGTACCGGGGAGCTGTTTTTT | TRBJ2-2 | TRBV2 | - | TRBD1
CASTLRGTSGRNEQFF | TGTGCCAGCACCTTACGCGGGACTAGCGGGAGAAATGAGCAGTTCTTC | TRBJ2-1 | TRBV12-3/TRBV12-4 | few | TRBD2
CASSLGLQNSPLHF | TGTGCCAGCAGCTTGGGACTTCAAAATTCACCCCTCCACTTT | TRBJ1-6 | TRBV7-3 | - | -
CASSLGGTIEQYF | TGTGCCAGCAGCTTAGGTGGGACTATCGAGCAGTACTTC | TRBJ2-7 | TRBV7-8 | - | TRBD2
CASSEEGIRTNEQFF | TGTGCCAGCAGTGAAGAGGGCATTCGAACGAATGAGCAGTTCTTC | TRBJ2-1 | TRBV2 | - | -
CASSLETGNYGYTF | TGCGCCAGCAGCTTGGAGACAGGGAACTATGGCTACACCTTC | TRBJ1-2 | TRBV5-1 | - | TRBD1
CASIPRGPGDEQYF | TGTGCCAGCATTCCCCGGGGCCCAGGGGACGAGCAGTACTTC | TRBJ2-7 | TRBV2 | - | -
CASTPGGDIKISGNTIYF | TGTGCCAGCACCCCGGGGGGGGACATTAAGATCTCTGGAAACACCATATATTTT | TRBJ1-3 | TRBV12-3/TRBV12-4 | - | -
CATAPGQGDEQYF | TGTGCCACCGCACCGGGACAGGGAGACGAGCAGTACTTC | TRBJ2-7 | TRBV9 | few | TRBD1
CASSLGQLYNEQFF | TGCGCCAGCAGCTTGGGCCAGTTATACAATGAGCAGTTCTTC | TRBJ2-1 | TRBV5-1 | - | -
CASSLTQLYEQYF | TGCGCCAGCAGCTTAACACAGCTTTACGAGCAGTACTTC | TRBJ2-7 | TRBV5-1 | many | -
CASSQVGSNIQYF | TGTGCCAGCAGCCAAGTGGGCTCAAACATTCAGTACTTC | TRBJ2-4 | TRBV7-2 | few | -
CSVGATGNTYEQYF | TGCAGCGTTGGTGCGACAGGGAACACCTACGAGCAGTACTTC | TRBJ2-7 | TRBV29-1 | - | TRBD1
CASSPSALSGANVLTF | TGTGCCAGCAGCCCCTCGGCCCTCTCTGGGGCCAACGTCCTGACTTTC | TRBJ2-6 | TRBV7-9 | - | -
CASSYGTSGPYLDTQYF | TGTGCCAGCAGCTACGGGACTAGCGGGCCTTATCTGGATACGCAGTATTTT | TRBJ2-3 | TRBV7-9 | - | TRBD2
CSALIDLETQYF | TGCAGTGCTCTGATAGACCTGGAGACCCAGTACTTC | TRBJ2-5 | TRBV20-1 | few | -
CSAGGLQGATNEKLFF | TGCAGCGCTGGCGGGCTTCAGGGCGCAACTAATGAAAAACTGTTTTTT | TRBJ1-4 | TRBV29-1 | - | -
CASSVGISNQPQHF | TGTGCCAGCAGCGTAGGGATTAGCAATCAGCCCCAGCATTTT | TRBJ1-5 | TRBV9 | few | -
CSVASGGEYTIYF | TGCAGCGTGGCCTCCGGGGGCGAATACACCATATATTTT | TRBJ1-3 | TRBV20-1 | few | -
CASSRLGVSSYNEQFF | TGTGCCAGCAGCCGTCTAGGCGTTAGCTCCTACAATGAGCAGTTCTTC | TRBJ2-1 | TRBV3-1 | - | -
CASSLVGSSYNEQFF | TGTGCCAGCAGCTTGGTAGGGAGCTCCTACAATGAGCAGTTCTTC | TRBJ2-1 | TRBV5-5 | many | -
CAISESRQAGNTIYF | TGTGCCATCAGTGAGTCGAGACAGGCTGGAAACACCATATATTTT | TRBJ1-3 | TRBV10-3 | - | -
CASSFRDRNTGELFF | TGCGCCAGCAGCTTCCGGGACAGGAACACCGGGGAGCTGTTTTTT | TRBJ2-2 | TRBV5-1 | few | TRBD1
CASSLEGLGDLNF | TGTGCCAGCAGCTTAGAGGGACTGGGAGATTTAAACTTC | TRBJ2-7 | TRBV7-9 | - | -
CASSSSGSADTQYF | TGTGCCAGCAGTTCCAGCGGGAGTGCAGATACGCAGTATTTT | TRBJ2-3 | TRBV6-5 | few | TRBD2
CSARDTTSNQPQHF | TGCAGTGCTAGAGATACGACAAGCAATCAGCCCCAGCATTTT | TRBJ1-5 | TRBV20-1 | - | -
CASSLVWGGTEAFF | TGCGCCAGCAGCTTGGTTTGGGGTGGCACTGAAGCTTTCTTT | TRBJ1-1 | TRBV5-1 | few | -
CATSPDRVNIQYF | TGTGCCACCAGCCCCGACAGGGTTAACATTCAGTACTTC | TRBJ2-4 | TRBV15 | - | TRBD1
CASSLVRQSYNEQFF | TGTGCCAGCAGCTTAGTACGCCAATCCTACAATGAGCAGTTCTTC | TRBJ2-1 | TRBV7-2 | few | -
CASSLSANIQYF | TGTGCCAGCAGTTTAAGCGCAAACATTCAGTACTTC | TRBJ2-4 | TRBV12-3/TRBV12-4 | - | -
CSANRQNNYGYTF | TGCAGTGCTAACCGACAGAATAACTATGGCTACACCTTC | TRBJ1-2 | TRBV20-1 | - | -
CASRGTGRSYEQYF | TGTGCCAGCAGGGGGACTGGGAGGTCCTACGAGCAGTACTTC | TRBJ2-7 | TRBV12-3/TRBV12-4 | - | -
CATSRALNTEAFF | TGTGCCACCAGCAGAGCGTTGAACACTGAAGCTTTCTTT | TRBJ1-1 | TRBV15 | - | -
CSAKAGEGNYEQYF | TGCAGTGCCAAGGCCGGGGAGGGAAACTACGAGCAGTACTTC | TRBJ2-7 | TRBV20-1 | - | TRBD2
CSATPGLAGGVQRGTQYF | TGCAGTGCAACCCCGGGACTAGCGGGGGGGGTGCAAAGGGGTACGCAGTATTTT | TRBJ2-3 | TRBV20-1 | - | TRBD2